One sample yielded the 10 T cell receptor beta chains listed below, sequenced in a study of blood T cell repertoires in COVID-19 (dated by TCRdb to about 2020). Library preparation used the immunoSEQ multiplex PCR assay. The table was pulled from immuneACCESS by TCRdb, which kept in-frame rearrangements only. Such tables lose some clones; where checked, under half of the loss comes from unresolved V genes, and the rest has no known cause. The sample records about 46,000 clones, over 70% of which are singletons. Around 6.1% of the sample comes from the top ten. Sequenced input: peripheral blood. These receptors all stem from a woman older than 75 with acute or convalescent COVID-19.

The chain links TRBV2 to TRBJ2-1; TRBD2 matches at 8 bases. Germline CDR1 is SNHLY and CDR2 is FYNNEI. The V and J ends lost 3 bases and 15 bases, in that order; junction bases with no gene match: 10. The CDR3 is 13 amino acids. This CDR3 reads CASSDPGGTFLFF. The CDR3 DNA sequence: TGTGCCAGCAGTGACCCGGGGGGGACCTTCCTGTTCTTC.

The rearrangement links TRBV2 to TRBJ1-6; 7 bases line up with TRBD1. Germline V lookup: CDR1 SNHLY, CDR2 FYNNEI. CDR3 length: 15 amino acids. V shed 1 base and J 5 bases; nucleotides not matched to a gene: 2. The CDR3 loop is CASSEGDSHNSPLHF. CDR3 coding DNA: TGTGCCAGCAGTGAAGGGGACAGCCATAATTCACCCCTCCACTTT.

The rearrangement links TRBV6-1 to TRBJ1-2; unclear D gene. Deletions cut 0 bases from V and 4 bases from J, with 9 bases between. Per germline, CDR1 MNHNS and CDR2 SASEGT. The CDR3 length is 14 residues. The CDR3 loop reads CASSEARGTYGYTF. Here the CDR3 DNA reads TGTGCCAGCAGTGAAGCCCGGGGTACCTATGGCTACACCTTC.

V and J are TRBV29-1 and TRBJ1-1; possibly TRBD1 for D (5 bases). The CDR3 extends over 15 amino acids. CDR1 is SQVTM and CDR2 is ANQGSEA in the germline V gene. V dropped 3 bases and J dropped 0 bases, with 14 bases sitting between them. DNA of the CDR3: TGCAGCGTTGACGCCACGGGGGGGTTGAACACTGAAGCTTTCTTT. This encodes CSVDATGGLNTEAFF.

The CDR3 here is CASSPGSLGQGYGYTF. CDR3 nucleotide sequence: TGTGCCAGCTCACCTGGTAGTCTAGGACAGGGCTATGGCTACACCTTC. The chain recombines TRBV18 with TRBJ1-2, with 8 bases aligning to TRBD1. The germline V gene encodes CDR1 KGHSH and CDR2 LQKENI. V lost 3 bases and J lost 4; bases outside the gene matches: 10. The CDR3 runs 16 residues.

The chain employs TRBV5-5 and TRBJ2-1, with 9 bases lining up with TRBD2. Germline V gene sequence: CDR1 SGHKS, CDR2 YYEKEE (reference sequence). The CDR3 spans 15 residues. The V segment lost 4 bases and the J segment 10 bases; nucleotides outside the gene matches: 12. In nucleotides, the CDR3 is TGTGCCAGCAGCCGCACTAGCGGGTCCGGGGCGGAGCAGTTCTTC. Translation: CASSRTSGSGAEQFF.

This clone turned up a few times. The same CDR3 also results from other DNA sequences found in this sample. The CDR3 DNA reads TGTGCCAGCAGCCAAGATCCGCGGGGGAGCTACGAGCAGTACTTC. Protein product: CASSQDPRGSYEQYF. This chain joins TRBV4-2 and TRBJ2-7; 7 nucleotides match TRBD2. Germline-derived CDR1 and CDR2 are LGHNA and YNFKEQ. V shed 0 bases, J shed 3 bases, and the junction held 5 bases outside the gene matches. The CDR3 covers 15 residues.

The chain has TRBV6-4 and TRBJ2-3; 8 nucleotides match TRBD2. This CDR3 is 16 amino acids long. Germline loops: CDR1 MRHNA, CDR2 SNTAGT. Trimming cost V 0 bases and J 3 bases; bases outside gene matches: 5. The CDR3 region is CASSDSSRGGTDTQYF. The CDR3 nucleotides read TGTGCCAGCAGTGACTCGAGTCGGGGGGGAACAGATACGCAGTATTTT.

The chain joins TRBV7-9 to TRBJ2-6; D might be TRBD1 (5 bases). The germline V gene encodes CDR1 SEHNR and CDR2 FQNEAQ (reference sequence). The CDR3 extends over 19 amino acids. V lost 5 bases and J lost 1, with 21 bases in between. The CDR3 spells CASSPVTGVEESGANVLTF. CDR3 bases: TGTGCCAGCAGCCCCGTAACAGGCGTAGAGGAATCTGGGGCCAACGTCCTGACTTTC.

The chain employs TRBV5-1 and TRBJ1-1; the match to TRBD1 covers 7 bases. The CDR3 has 14 amino acids. Looked up from germline, CDR1 is SGHRS and CDR2 is YFSETQ. The V and J ends lost 4 bases and 1 base, in that order; junction bases with no gene match: 4. CDR3 DNA sequence: TGCGCCAGCAGCACCGGACAGGCGAACACTGAAGCTTTCTTT. This gives the protein CASSTGQANTEAFF.